This is a list of T cell receptor beta chains from one sample in a study of T-cell memory formation after mild COVID-19. TCRdb re-analysed the 5' RACE reads in MiXCR, keeping a single row per CDR3 protein. This table holds approximately 450,000 distinct CDR3 sequences, 18% found once. Input material: PBMCs or a T cell subset sorted from them (not recorded which). These receptors all come from an adult woman who had mild COVID-19 (a few samples of this study predate the infection). Cell type and time point are not known. Both conserved end residues are part of each CDR3. Each record gives: CDR3 length, clone size, D gene, J gene, V gene, CDR3 protein, CDR3 DNA. D genes are given only for firm matches. A row's size may be missing; if present it is once, few, many or a size class.

15	-	-	TRBJ2-1	TRBV9	CASSATLSGANEQFF	TGTGCCAGCAGCGCAACGTTGTCGGGGGCCAATGAGCAGTTCTTC
17	-	TRBD2	TRBJ2-3	TRBV6-2/TRBV6-3	CASSLNPSGGITDTQYF	TGTGCCAGCAGTCTCAATCCTAGCGGGGGAATAACAGATACGCAGTATTTT
15	-	TRBD1	TRBJ1-1	TRBV24-1	CATSELDRENTEAFF	TGTGCCACCAGTGAGCTGGACAGGGAGAACACTGAAGCTTTCTTT
16	-	-	TRBJ2-5	TRBV24-1	CATSSGGAGEGETQYF	TGTGCCACCAGTTCAGGCGGGGCCGGAGAAGGAGAGACCCAGTACTTC
13	-	-	TRBJ1-1	TRBV7-2	CAIWTGMNTEAFF	TGTGCCATCTGGACGGGCATGAACACTGAAGCTTTCTTT
15	few	TRBD1	TRBJ1-5	TRBV5-1	CASSEKGADNQPQHF	TGCGCCAGCAGCGAAAAGGGGGCAGACAATCAGCCCCAGCATTTT
15	many	-	TRBJ2-7	TRBV4-3	CASSPTLARAVEQYF	TGCGCCAGCAGCCCCACGCTGGCTAGAGCGGTCGAGCAGTACTTC
16	-	TRBD1	TRBJ2-4	TRBV7-2	CASSPSGQLAKNIQYF	TGTGCCAGCAGCCCCTCGGGACAGCTAGCCAAAAACATTCAGTACTTC
15	few	-	TRBJ2-7	TRBV4-1	CASSQDNTASYEQYF	TGCGCCAGCAGCCAAGATAATACGGCCTCCTACGAGCAGTACTTC
17	few	-	TRBJ2-6	TRBV7-9	CASSLFQGSAGANVLTF	TGTGCCAGCAGCTTATTTCAGGGTTCGGCTGGGGCCAACGTCCTGACTTTC
17	-	-	TRBJ1-4	TRBV5-1	CASSLRPSGQGGEKLFF	TGCGCCAGCAGCTTGCGCCCGTCCGGCCAGGGTGGGGAAAAACTGTTTTTT
18	-	TRBD1	TRBJ1-1	TRBV7-6	CASSLGPGTGGENTEAFF	TGTGCCAGCAGCTTAGGCCCCGGGACAGGGGGCGAGAACACTGAAGCTTTCTTT
13	-	-	TRBJ1-1	TRBV12-3/TRBV12-4	CASSFEGRTEAFF	TGTGCCAGCAGTTTTGAAGGCCGCACTGAAGCTTTCTTT
18	few	TRBD2	TRBJ2-1	TRBV7-9	CASSSGLAGGRTYNEQFF	TGTGCCAGCAGCTCGGGACTAGCGGGAGGGAGGACCTACAATGAGCAGTTCTTC
12	few	-	TRBJ1-2	TRBV20-1	CSARDQGVGYTF	TGCAGTGCTAGAGACCAGGGTGTCGGCTACACCTTC
15	few	-	TRBJ1-1	TRBV18	CASSKGKTGNTEAFF	TGTGCCAGCTCAAAAGGGAAGACAGGGAACACTGAAGCTTTCTTT
18	few	TRBD2	TRBJ2-1	TRBV2	CASTPGTSGGRSYNEQFF	TGTGCCAGCACCCCCGGGACTAGCGGGGGGCGCTCCTACAATGAGCAGTTCTTC
14	-	TRBD1	TRBJ2-7	TRBV24-1	CATATGGSSYEQYF	TGTGCCACTGCGACAGGGGGAAGCTCCTACGAGCAGTACTTC
13	-	-	TRBJ2-7	TRBV5-1	CASSMTDTYEQYF	TGCGCCAGCAGCATGACAGATACCTACGAGCAGTACTTC
13	once	-	TRBJ1-1	TRBV20-1	CSARGEMNTEAFF	TGCAGTGCCCGAGGAGAGATGAACACTGAAGCTTTCTTT
12	-	-	TRBJ1-5	TRBV6-2/TRBV6-3	CASRVPNQPQHF	TGTGCCAGCCGGGTCCCTAATCAGCCCCAGCATTTT
14	few	-	TRBJ1-6	TRBV9	CASSANGRNSPLHF	TGTGCCAGCAGCGCCAATGGGCGTAATTCACCCCTCCACTTT
13	many	-	TRBJ2-3	TRBV11-2	CASSFTGVNTQYF	TGTGCCAGCAGCTTTACCGGGGTCAATACGCAGTATTTT
15	few	TRBD2	TRBJ2-7	TRBV5-4	CASSLGDYSSYEQYF	TGTGCCAGCAGCTTGGGGGACTATAGCTCCTACGAGCAGTACTTC
14	many	-	TRBJ2-3	TRBV7-6	CASSLALYTDTQYF	TGTGCCAGCAGCTTAGCTCTTTACACAGATACGCAGTATTTT
15	-	-	TRBJ1-6	TRBV7-9	CASSGPETGNSPLHF	TGTGCCAGCAGCGGGCCCGAGACTGGAAATTCACCCCTCCACTTT
15	few	-	TRBJ1-1	TRBV30	CAWSVLELRNTEAFF	TGTGCCTGGAGTGTACTTGAACTGAGGAACACTGAAGCTTTCTTT
11	few	-	TRBJ2-3	TRBV29-1	CSPGMGDTQYF	TGCAGCCCAGGGATGGGAGATACGCAGTATTTT
12	few	-	TRBJ2-3	TRBV7-9	CASTDTTDTQYF	TGTGCCAGCACCGATACCACAGATACGCAGTATTTT
15	few	TRBD2	TRBJ2-1	TRBV3-1	CASSHFSGGYNEQFF	TGTGCCAGCAGCCACTTTAGCGGGGGTTACAATGAGCAGTTCTTC
16	-	-	TRBJ1-1	TRBV7-2	CASSKDPGRTYTEAFF	TGTGCCAGCAGCAAAGACCCCGGACGAACGTACACTGAAGCTTTCTTT
19	few	-	TRBJ1-1	TRBV5-1	CASSLALTRGSAMNTEAFF	TGCGCCAGCAGCTTGGCCCTAACAAGGGGGTCGGCCATGAACACTGAAGCTTTCTTT
11	few	-	TRBJ1-1	TRBV29-1	CSVVTNTEAFF	TGCAGCGTTGTAACGAACACTGAAGCTTTCTTT
15	-	-	TRBJ2-1	TRBV20-1	CSAAGGGLPSNEQFF	TGCAGTGCGGCCGGCGGAGGGCTCCCCTCCAATGAGCAGTTCTTC
17	-	TRBD2	TRBJ2-7	TRBV20-1	CSARAPPRSGGSYEQYF	TGCAGTGCTAGAGCCCCCCCCCGGAGCGGGGGTTCCTACGAGCAGTACTTC
16	-	TRBD2	TRBJ2-5	TRBV4-3	CASSQELAGGRETQYF	TGCGCCAGCAGCCAAGAATTGGCGGGAGGGCGAGAGACCCAGTACTTC
16	few	-	TRBJ2-6	TRBV7-6	CASSPFAGSGANVLTF	TGTGCCAGCAGCCCATTTGCAGGGTCTGGGGCCAACGTCCTGACTTTC
14	few	TRBD2	TRBJ2-2	TRBV29-1	CSVEMGGDHGELFF	TGCAGCGTTGAAATGGGGGGGGATCACGGGGAGCTGTTTTTT
17	few	-	TRBJ2-5	TRBV9	CASSWDGGGRRGETQYF	TGTGCCAGCAGCTGGGATGGCGGGGGCCGTCGGGGAGAGACCCAGTACTTC
15	once	TRBD1	TRBJ1-6	TRBV12-3/TRBV12-4	CASSFTGTGLSPLHF	TGTGCCAGCAGTTTTACAGGGACAGGACTATCACCCCTCCACTTT
11	-	-	TRBJ1-1	TRBV11-2	CASSPRGWAFF	TGTGCCAGCAGCCCCAGGGGCTGGGCTTTCTTT
15	-	-	TRBJ1-3	TRBV6-5	CASSLGRHSGNTIYF	TGTGCCAGCAGCCTCGGACGCCACTCTGGAAACACCATATATTTT
16	-	-	TRBJ2-2	TRBV30	CAWSVRGPANTGELFF	TGTGCCTGGAGTGTCAGGGGACCGGCGAACACCGGGGAGCTGTTTTTT
16	few	-	TRBJ2-7	TRBV4-1	CASSQDPSGSWDEQYF	TGCGCCAGCAGCCAAGATCCTTCTGGATCCTGGGACGAGCAGTACTTC
15	few	-	TRBJ2-7	TRBV21-1	CASSNRLAGPYEQYF	TGTGCCAGCAGCAATCGACTAGCGGGACCTTACGAGCAGTACTTC
13	-	-	TRBJ1-1	TRBV9	CASSEGGSTEAFF	TGTGCCAGCAGCGAGGGGGGTAGCACTGAAGCTTTCTTT
18	-	TRBD2	TRBJ2-1	TRBV6-6	CASSYSPFGSGSLNEQFF	TGTGCCAGCAGTTACTCCCCGTTCGGTAGCGGGAGTTTGAATGAGCAGTTCTTC
12	many	-	TRBJ1-1	TRBV6-5	CASSYRNTEAFF	TGTGCCAGCAGTTACAGGAACACTGAAGCTTTCTTT
15	-	-	TRBJ2-7	TRBV5-6	CASSSDRGGSYEQYF	TGTGCCAGCAGCTCCGACAGGGGAGGGTCCTACGAGCAGTACTTC
17	many	-	TRBJ2-6	TRBV4-3	CASSQDHLRTGANVLTF	TGCGCCAGCAGCCAAGATCATTTAAGGACAGGGGCCAACGTCCTGACTTTC
13	-	-	TRBJ2-7	TRBV6-5	CASSYDLTYEQYF	TGTGCCAGCAGTTACGACTTAACCTACGAGCAGTACTTC
15	-	TRBD2	TRBJ2-3	TRBV7-8	CASSFFAGGIDTQYF	TGTGCCAGCAGCTTCTTCGCGGGAGGCATAGATACGCAGTATTTT
14	-	TRBD1	TRBJ1-1	TRBV30	CAWTNGQGSTEAFF	TGTGCCTGGACCAATGGACAGGGGAGCACTGAAGCTTTCTTT
18	-	TRBD2	TRBJ2-3	TRBV4-3	CASSQEWTSGMGTDTQYF	TGCGCCAGCAGCCAAGAATGGACTAGCGGGATGGGCACAGATACGCAGTATTTT
11	-	-	TRBJ1-1	TRBV7-9	CASATGYEAFF	TGTGCCAGCGCCACAGGGTATGAAGCTTTCTTT